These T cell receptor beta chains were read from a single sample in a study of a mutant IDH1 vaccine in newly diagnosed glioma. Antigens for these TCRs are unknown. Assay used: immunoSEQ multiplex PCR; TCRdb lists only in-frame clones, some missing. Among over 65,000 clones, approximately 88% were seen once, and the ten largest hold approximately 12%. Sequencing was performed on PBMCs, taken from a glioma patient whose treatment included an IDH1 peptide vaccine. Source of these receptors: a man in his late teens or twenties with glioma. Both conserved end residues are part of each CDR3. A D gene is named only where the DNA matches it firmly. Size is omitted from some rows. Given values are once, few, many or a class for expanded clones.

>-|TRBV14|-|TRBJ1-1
TGTGCCAGCAGCCCGGGAGGAAACACTGAAGCTTTCTTT
CASSPGGNTEAFF
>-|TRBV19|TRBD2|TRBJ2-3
TGTGCCAGTAGTATTATAGCGGGTAGTTGGACGCAGTATTTT
CASSIIAGSWTQYF
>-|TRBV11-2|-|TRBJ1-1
TGTGCCAGCAGCCCTTTCACTGAAGCTTTCTTT
CASSPFTEAFF
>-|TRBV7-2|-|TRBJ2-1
TGTGCCAGCAGCTTTAACGGACCCTCCAATGAGCAGTTCTTC
CASSFNGPSNEQFF
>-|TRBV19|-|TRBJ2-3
TGTGCCAGTAGTATGGGGGTTCCAGATACGCAGTATTTT
CASSMGVPDTQYF
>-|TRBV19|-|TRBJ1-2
TGTGCCACAACGAAAAGAGGAAACTATGGCTACACCTTC
CATTKRGNYGYTF
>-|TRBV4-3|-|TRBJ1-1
TGCGCCAGCAGCCAAGATCTTGACAGGACCCATGCTTTCTTT
CASSQDLDRTHAFF
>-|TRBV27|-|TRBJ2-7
TGTGCCAGCAGTTTAGGGACAACAGCTTTGGACGAGCAGTACTTC
CASSLGTTALDEQYF
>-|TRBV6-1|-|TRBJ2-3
TGTGCCAGCAGGGACGACAGCACAGATACGCAGTATTTT
CASRDDSTDTQYF
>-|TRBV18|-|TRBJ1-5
TGTGCCAGCTCACCCGGTCGACCGGGGGCCAATCAGCCCCAGCATTTT
CASSPGRPGANQPQHF
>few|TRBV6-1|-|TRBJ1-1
TGTGCCAGCAGTGAAACAAGGCGCGGAGCTTTCTTT
CASSETRRGAFF
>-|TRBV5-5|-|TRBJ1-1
TGTGCCAGCTGGGACACGGACTCGGGAGGGCTTTATGCTGAAGCTTTCTTT
CASWDTDSGGLYAEAFF
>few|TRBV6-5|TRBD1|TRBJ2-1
TGTGCCAGCAGTTACACCGGGACAGATTACAATGAGCAGTTCTTC
CASSYTGTDYNEQFF
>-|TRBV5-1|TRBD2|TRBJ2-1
TGCGCCAGCAGCTTGTCGACTAGCGGTACCTACAATGAGCAGTTCTTC
CASSLSTSGTYNEQFF
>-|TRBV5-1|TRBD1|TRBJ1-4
TGCGCCAGCAGCTTGGCCTCGACAGGGACTAATGAAAAACTGTTTTTT
CASSLASTGTNEKLFF
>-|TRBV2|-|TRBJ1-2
TGTGCCAGCAGTGAGAGGCAGTACCCCAACTATGGCTACACCTTC
CASSERQYPNYGYTF
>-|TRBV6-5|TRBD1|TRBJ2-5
TGTGCCAGCAGTTTCCGACAGGGGACAGAGACCCAGTACTTC
CASSFRQGTETQYF
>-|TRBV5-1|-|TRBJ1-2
TGCGCCAGCAGCTTGACAGGTTCTAGCTATGGCTACACCTTC
CASSLTGSSYGYTF
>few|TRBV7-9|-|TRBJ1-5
TGTGCCAGCAACGACCCCAATCAGCCCCAGCATTTT
CASNDPNQPQHF
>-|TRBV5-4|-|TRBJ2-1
TGTGCCAGCAGCTCACCCGGGATTTACAATGAGCAGTTCTTC
CASSSPGIYNEQFF
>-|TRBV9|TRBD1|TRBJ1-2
TGTGCCAGCAGCGTCGATGCAGGGGGCGATGACTATGGCTACACCTTC
CASSVDAGGDDYGYTF
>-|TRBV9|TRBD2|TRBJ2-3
TGTGCCAGCAGCAGGGGGACTAGCGGATCAAATACGCAGTATTTT
CASSRGTSGSNTQYF
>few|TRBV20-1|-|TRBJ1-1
TGCAGTGCTAGAGACGGTGAAGCTTTCTTT
CSARDGEAFF
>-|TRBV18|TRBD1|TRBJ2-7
TGTGCCAGCTCACCACGAGATAAAATGGACAGGGTGTTCAACGAGCAGTACTTC
CASSPRDKMDRVFNEQYF
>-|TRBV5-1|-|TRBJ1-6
TGCGCCAGCAGCTTTCGACCCACTCGGGAGGCGGCTAATTCACCCCTCCACTTT
CASSFRPTREAANSPLHF
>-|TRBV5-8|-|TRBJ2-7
TGTGCCAGCAGCTTGGCTGACTCACGGGAGCAGTACTTC
CASSLADSREQYF
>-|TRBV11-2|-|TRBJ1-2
TGTGCCAGCAGCTCCACCTATGGCTACACCTTC
CASSSTYGYTF
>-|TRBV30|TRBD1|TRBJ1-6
TGTGCCTGGAGGACAGGGAATTCACCCCTCCACTTT
CAWRTGNSPLHF
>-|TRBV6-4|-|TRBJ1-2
TGTGCCAGCAGTGTCGCTTCCGCCTTTGGTGGCTACACCTTC
CASSVASAFGGYTF
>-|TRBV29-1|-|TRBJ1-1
TGCAGCGGTGGCAACACTGAAGCTTTCTTT
CSGGNTEAFF
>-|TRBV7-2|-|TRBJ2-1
TGTGCCAGCAGCTTAGCGCTCGGGCGGGGGCCCCTACGGAATGAGCAGTTCTTC
CASSLALGRGPLRNEQFF
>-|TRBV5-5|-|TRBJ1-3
TGTGCCAGCAGCTTGCAATTCGGGAGGAGCTCTGGAAACACCATATATTTT
CASSLQFGRSSGNTIYF
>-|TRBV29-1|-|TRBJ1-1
TGCAGCGTTGTCCCGGGAGACGCTGAAGCTTTCTTT
CSVVPGDAEAFF
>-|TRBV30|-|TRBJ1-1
TGTGCCTGGAGTAAGGGGTATGACACTGAAGCTTTCTTT
CAWSKGYDTEAFF
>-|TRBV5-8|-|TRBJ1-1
TGTGCCAGCAGCGACACAGGGAACGTAAACACTGAAGCTTTCTTT
CASSDTGNVNTEAFF
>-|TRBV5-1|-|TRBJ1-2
TGCGCCAGCAGCCTACACTCAGGGCTTTACGGCTACACCTTC
CASSLHSGLYGYTF
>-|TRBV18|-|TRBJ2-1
TGTGCCAGCTCACCTGACAGCTACAATGAGCAGTTCTTC
CASSPDSYNEQFF
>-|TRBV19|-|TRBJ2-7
TGTGCCAGTAGTATAGCGGACGGATACGAGCAGTACTTC
CASSIADGYEQYF
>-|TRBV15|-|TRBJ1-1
TGTGCCACCAGCAGAGATCTGAGTGGAATCAACACTGAAGCTTTCTTT
CATSRDLSGINTEAFF
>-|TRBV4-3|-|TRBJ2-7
TGCGCCAGCAGCCAAGATCGGGGGTTCGGGTACGAGCAGTACTTC
CASSQDRGFGYEQYF
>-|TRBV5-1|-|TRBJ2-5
TGCGCCAGCAGCTTGGTCCAGGGGCAAGAGACCCAGTACTTC
CASSLVQGQETQYF
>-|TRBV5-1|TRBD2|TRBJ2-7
TGCGCCAGCAGCTTGGCTACTAGCGGGGGGGCCCAGTACTTC
CASSLATSGGAQYF
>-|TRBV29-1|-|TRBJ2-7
TGCAGCGTTGAGGACTCGGGACTGAAGTCCGCCTACGAGCAGTACTTC
CSVEDSGLKSAYEQYF
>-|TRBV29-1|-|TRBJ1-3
TGCAGCGTTTGGGACAAAAACACCATATATTTT
CSVWDKNTIYF
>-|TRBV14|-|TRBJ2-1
TGTGCCAGCAGCCAAGTGTCACGGGATGAGCAGTTCTTC
CASSQVSRDEQFF
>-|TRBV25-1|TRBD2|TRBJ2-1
TGTGCCAGCAGTGAAGGGACTAGCGGGAGTGATGAGCAGTTCTTC
CASSEGTSGSDEQFF
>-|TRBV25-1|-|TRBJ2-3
TGTGCCACAAGCCCGGGTCGGGCCACAGATACGCAGTATTTT
CATSPGRATDTQYF
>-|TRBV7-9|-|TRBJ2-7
TGTGCCAGCAGCTTAGGCGCGGAGACCACCTACGAGCAGTACTTC
CASSLGAETTYEQYF
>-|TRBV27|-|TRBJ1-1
TGTAAGTCGGGCACTATGAACACTGAAGCTTTCTTT
CKSGTMNTEAFF
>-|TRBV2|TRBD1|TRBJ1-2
TGTGCCAGCAGTGACCCCTCGGGACAGTCATTTGGCTACACCTTC
CASSDPSGQSFGYTF
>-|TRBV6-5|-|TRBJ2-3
TGTGCCAGCAGTTACGAGGCAGCTATCAGCACAGATACGCAGTATTTT
CASSYEAAISTDTQYF
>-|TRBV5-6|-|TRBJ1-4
TGTGCCAGCAGCTTGAAGGGGCGGGAACTGTTTTTT
CASSLKGRELFF
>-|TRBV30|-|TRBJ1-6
TGTGCCTGGAGTCCCCAAATCTCCGGGACAAGGATCTATAATTCACCCCTCCACTTT
CAWSPQISGTRIYNSPLHF
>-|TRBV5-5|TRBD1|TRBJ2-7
TGTGCCAGCAGCCCACAGGGGGCTTACGAGCAGTACTTC
CASSPQGAYEQYF
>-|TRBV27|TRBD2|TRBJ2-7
TGTGCCACCAGGACTAGCGGGGCCTCCTACGAGCAGTACTTC
CATRTSGASYEQYF